This record looks at one T cell receptor beta chain sequence and its context. V was trimmed by 5 bases and J by 5 bases, leaving 6 bases between them. The germline V gene encodes CDR1 SGHVS and CDR2 FQNEAQ. This CDR3 contains 12 residues. Some clones are missing from TCRdb's copy, which holds only in-frame ones; the method was immunoSEQ multiplex PCR. Of roughly 89,000 clones listed, about nine tenths were seen once; the top ten hold 15% to 20%. The data derive from a study of control samples from healthy donors and cancer patients. This sequence joins TRBV7-8 and TRBJ1-4; D is unresolved. The sequenced material came from blood. The TCR comes from a man aged 45-60 years in good health. The CDR3 region has the DNA TGTGCCAGCAGCGGGAGAAATGAAAAACTGTTTTTT. This translates into CASSGRNEKLFF.